Described below is a single T cell receptor beta chain sequence and its context. What it binds is not known. The data originate from a study of T cell responses to AZD1222 COVID-19 vaccine. Study details: Samples with a second dose at about 4 or about 12 weeks were pooled together. Study conclusions and caveats: Along spike, vaccine-associated CD4 TCRs were found throughout, with dominance at 160-218 and 743-854.

This table comes from immunoSEQ multiplex PCR, and its TCRdb copy is limited to in-frame clones, with some not included. This table has about 56,000 clones, 80% to 90% appearing once. The material sequenced was peripheral blood, taken on day 0 of AZD1222 vaccination. This clonotype originated in an adult in good health.

In DNA form, the CDR3 reads TGTGCCAGCCAAGGGGGTGTAGTGAAAGATACGCAGTATTTT. Translating gives CASQGGVVKDTQYF. The chain links TRBV2 to TRBJ2-3; D possibly corresponds to TRBD1 (6 bases). The length of the CDR3 is 14 residues. Trimming removed 8 bases at V and 5 bases at J, with 17 bases between. The germline V gene has CDR1 SNHLY and CDR2 FYNNEI.